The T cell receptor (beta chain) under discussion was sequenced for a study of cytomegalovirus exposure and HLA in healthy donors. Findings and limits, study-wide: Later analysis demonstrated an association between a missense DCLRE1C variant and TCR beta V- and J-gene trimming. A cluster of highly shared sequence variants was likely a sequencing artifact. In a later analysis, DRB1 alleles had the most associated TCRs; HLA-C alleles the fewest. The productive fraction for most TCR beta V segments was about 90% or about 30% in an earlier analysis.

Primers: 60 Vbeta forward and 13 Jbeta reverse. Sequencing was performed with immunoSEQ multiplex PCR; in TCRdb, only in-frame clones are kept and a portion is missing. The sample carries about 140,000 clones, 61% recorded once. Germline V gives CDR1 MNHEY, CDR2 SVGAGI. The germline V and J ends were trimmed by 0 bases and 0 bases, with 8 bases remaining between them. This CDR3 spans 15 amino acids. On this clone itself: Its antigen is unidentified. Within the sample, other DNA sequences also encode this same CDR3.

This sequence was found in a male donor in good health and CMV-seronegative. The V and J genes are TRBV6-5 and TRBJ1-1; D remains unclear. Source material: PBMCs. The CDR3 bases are TGTGCCAGCAGTTACTCGCGGCAGCTGAACACTGAAGCTTTCTTT. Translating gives CASSYSRQLNTEAFF.